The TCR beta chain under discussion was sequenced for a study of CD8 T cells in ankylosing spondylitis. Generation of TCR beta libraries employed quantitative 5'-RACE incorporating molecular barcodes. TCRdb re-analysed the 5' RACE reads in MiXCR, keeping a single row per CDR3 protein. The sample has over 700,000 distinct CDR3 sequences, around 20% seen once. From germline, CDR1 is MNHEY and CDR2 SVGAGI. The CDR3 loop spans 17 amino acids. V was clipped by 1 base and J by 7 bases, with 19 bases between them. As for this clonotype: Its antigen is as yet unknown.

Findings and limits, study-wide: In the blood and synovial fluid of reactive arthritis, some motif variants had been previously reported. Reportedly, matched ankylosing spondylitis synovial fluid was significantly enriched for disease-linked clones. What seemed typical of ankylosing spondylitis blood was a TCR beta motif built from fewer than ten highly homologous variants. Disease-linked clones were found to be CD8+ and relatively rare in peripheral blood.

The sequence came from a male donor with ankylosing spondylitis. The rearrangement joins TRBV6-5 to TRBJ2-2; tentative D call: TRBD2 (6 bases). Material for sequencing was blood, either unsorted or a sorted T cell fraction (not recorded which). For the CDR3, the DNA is TGTGCCAGCAGTTACTGGGCTCCTCCCGGGAGACTCGGGGAGCTGTTTTTT. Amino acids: CASSYWAPPGRLGELFF.